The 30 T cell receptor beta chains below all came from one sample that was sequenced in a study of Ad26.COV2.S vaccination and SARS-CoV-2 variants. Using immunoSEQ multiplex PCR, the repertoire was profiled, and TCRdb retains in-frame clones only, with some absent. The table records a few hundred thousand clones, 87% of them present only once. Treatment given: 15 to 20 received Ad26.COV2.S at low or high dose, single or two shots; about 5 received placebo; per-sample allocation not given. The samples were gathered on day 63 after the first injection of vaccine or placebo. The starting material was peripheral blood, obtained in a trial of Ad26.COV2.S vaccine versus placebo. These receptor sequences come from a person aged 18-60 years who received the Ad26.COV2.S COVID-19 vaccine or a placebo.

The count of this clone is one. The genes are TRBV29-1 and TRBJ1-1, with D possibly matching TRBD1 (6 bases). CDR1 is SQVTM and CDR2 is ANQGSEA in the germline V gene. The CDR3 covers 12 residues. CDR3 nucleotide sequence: TGCGAACCGGGACAAGAATTCACTGAAGCTTTCTTT. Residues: CEPGQEFTEAFF.

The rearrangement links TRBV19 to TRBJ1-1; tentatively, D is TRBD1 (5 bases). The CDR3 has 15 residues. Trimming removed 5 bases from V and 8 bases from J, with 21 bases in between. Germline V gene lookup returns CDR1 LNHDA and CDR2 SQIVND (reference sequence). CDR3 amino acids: CASSPRQPPLGEAFF. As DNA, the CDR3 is TGTGCCAGTAGTCCTAGACAGCCCCCACTGGGGGAAGCTTTCTTT.

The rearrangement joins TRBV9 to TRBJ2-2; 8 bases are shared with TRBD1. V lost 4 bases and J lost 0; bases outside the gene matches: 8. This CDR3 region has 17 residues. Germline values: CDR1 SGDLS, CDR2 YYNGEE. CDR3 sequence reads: CASSTTSGGANTGELFF. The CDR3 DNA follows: TGTGCCAGCAGCACTACCTCAGGGGGCGCGAACACCGGGGAGCTGTTTTTT.

The CDR3 nucleotides read TGTGCCAGCTCACCAAGCCTAGCGGGAGTGGATACGCAGTATTTT. Its protein is CASSPSLAGVDTQYF. The rearrangement links TRBV18 to TRBJ2-3; 10 nucleotides agree with TRBD2. Looked up from germline, CDR1 is KGHSH and CDR2 is LQKENI. V was clipped by 2 bases and J by 6 bases; unmatched bases: 5. The length of the CDR3 is 15 residues.

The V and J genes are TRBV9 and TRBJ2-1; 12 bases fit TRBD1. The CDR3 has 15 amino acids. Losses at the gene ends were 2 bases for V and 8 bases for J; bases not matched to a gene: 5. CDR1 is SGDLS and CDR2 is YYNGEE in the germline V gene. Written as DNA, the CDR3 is TGTGCCAGCAGCGTGGGACAGGGGGCAATCGATGAGCAGTTCTTC. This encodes CASSVGQGAIDEQFF.

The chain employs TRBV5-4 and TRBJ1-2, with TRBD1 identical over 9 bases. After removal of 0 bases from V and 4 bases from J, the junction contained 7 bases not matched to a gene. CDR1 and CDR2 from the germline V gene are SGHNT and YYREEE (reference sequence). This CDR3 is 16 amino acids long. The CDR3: CASSLEGQGSFYGYTF. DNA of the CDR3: TGTGCCAGCAGCTTGGAGGGACAGGGATCCTTCTATGGCTACACCTTC.

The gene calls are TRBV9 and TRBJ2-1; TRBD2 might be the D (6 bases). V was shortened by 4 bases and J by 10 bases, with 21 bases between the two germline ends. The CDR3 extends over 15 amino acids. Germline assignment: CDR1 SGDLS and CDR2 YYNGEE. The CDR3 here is CASSPHSRDSQEQFF. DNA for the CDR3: TGTGCCAGCAGCCCACACTCCCGGGACTCCCAAGAGCAGTTCTTC.

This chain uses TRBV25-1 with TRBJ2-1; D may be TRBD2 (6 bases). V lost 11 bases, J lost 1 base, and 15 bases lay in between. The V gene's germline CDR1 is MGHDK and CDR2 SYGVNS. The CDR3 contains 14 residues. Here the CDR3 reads CASAGTASYNEQFF. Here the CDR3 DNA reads TGTGCCTCCGCCGGGACTGCGTCCTACAATGAGCAGTTCTTC.

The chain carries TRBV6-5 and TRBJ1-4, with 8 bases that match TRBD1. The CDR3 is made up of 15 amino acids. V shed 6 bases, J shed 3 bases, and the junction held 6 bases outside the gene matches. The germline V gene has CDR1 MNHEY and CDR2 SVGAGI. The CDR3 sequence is CASRGQGLPNEKLFF. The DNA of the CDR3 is TGTGCCAGCAGAGGACAGGGACTACCTAATGAAAAACTGTTTTTT.

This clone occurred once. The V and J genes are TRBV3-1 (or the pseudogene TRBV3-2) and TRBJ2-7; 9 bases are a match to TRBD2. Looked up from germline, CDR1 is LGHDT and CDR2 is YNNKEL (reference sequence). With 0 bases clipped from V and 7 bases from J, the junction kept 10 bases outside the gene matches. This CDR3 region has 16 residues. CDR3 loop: CASSQDWASGVREQYF. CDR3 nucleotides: TGTGCCAGCAGCCAAGATTGGGCTAGCGGGGTGCGGGAGCAGTACTTC.

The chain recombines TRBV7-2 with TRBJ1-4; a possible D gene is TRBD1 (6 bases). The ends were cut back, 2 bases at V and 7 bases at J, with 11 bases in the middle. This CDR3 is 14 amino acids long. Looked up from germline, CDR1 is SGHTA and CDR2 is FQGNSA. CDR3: CASSLTGSAEKLFF. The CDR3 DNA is TGTGCCAGCAGCTTAACAGGGTCAGCTGAAAAACTGTTTTTT.

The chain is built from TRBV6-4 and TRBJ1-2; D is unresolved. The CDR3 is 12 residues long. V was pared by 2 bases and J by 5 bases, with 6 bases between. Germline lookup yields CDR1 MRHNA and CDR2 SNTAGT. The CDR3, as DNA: TGTGCCAGCAGTGACCGTGGATATGGCTACACCTTC. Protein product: CASSDRGYGYTF.

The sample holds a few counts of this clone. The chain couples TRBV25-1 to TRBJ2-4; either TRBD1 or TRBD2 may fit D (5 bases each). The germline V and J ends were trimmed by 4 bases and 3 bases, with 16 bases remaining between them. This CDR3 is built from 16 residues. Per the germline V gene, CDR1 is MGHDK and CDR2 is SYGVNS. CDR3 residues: CASSGDRDVHKNIQYF. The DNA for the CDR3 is TGTGCCAGCAGTGGGGACCGGGACGTACACAAAAACATTCAGTACTTC.

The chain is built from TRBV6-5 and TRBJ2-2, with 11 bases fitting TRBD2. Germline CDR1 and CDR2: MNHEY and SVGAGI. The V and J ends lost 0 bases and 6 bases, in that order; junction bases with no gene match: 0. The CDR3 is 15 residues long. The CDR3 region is CASSYSLAGAGELFF. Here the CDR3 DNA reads TGTGCCAGCAGTTACTCACTAGCGGGGGCCGGGGAGCTGTTTTTT.

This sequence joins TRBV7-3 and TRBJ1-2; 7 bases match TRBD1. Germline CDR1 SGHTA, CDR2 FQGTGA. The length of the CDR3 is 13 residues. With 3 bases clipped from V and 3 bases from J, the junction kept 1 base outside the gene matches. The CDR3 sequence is CASSFDRDYGYTF. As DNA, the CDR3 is TGTGCCAGCAGCTTTGACAGGGACTATGGCTACACCTTC. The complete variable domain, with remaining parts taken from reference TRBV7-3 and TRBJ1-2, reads GAGVSQTPSNKVTEKGKYVELRCDPISGHTALYWYRQSLGQGPEFLIYFQGTGAADDSGLPNDRFFAVRPEGSVSTLKIQRTERGDSAVYLCASSFDRDYGYTFGSGTRLTVV.

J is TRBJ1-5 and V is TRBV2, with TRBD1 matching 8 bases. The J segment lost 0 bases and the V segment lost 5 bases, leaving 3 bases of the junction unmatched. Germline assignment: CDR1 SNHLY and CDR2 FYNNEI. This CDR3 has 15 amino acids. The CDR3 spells CASSQGTGSNQPQHF. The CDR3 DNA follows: TGTGCCAGCAGTCAAGGGACAGGTAGCAATCAGCCCCAGCATTTT.

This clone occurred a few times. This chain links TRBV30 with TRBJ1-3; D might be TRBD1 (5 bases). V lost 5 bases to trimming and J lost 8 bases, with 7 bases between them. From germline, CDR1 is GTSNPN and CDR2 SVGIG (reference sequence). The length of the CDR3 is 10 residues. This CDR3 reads CAWGTHTIYF. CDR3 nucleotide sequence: TGTGCCTGGGGGACGCACACCATATATTTT.

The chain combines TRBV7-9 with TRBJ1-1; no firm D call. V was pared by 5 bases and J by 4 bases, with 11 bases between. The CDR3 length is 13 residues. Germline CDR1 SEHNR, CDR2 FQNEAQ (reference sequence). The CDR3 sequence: CASSPWAGTEAFF. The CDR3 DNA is TGTGCCAGCAGCCCGTGGGCGGGCACTGAAGCTTTCTTT.

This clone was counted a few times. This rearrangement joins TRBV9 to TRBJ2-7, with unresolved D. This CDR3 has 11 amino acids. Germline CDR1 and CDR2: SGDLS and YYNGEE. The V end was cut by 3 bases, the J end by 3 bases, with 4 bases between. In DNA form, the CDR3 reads TGTGCCAGCAGCGCGGACTACGAGCAGTACTTC. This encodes CASSADYEQYF.

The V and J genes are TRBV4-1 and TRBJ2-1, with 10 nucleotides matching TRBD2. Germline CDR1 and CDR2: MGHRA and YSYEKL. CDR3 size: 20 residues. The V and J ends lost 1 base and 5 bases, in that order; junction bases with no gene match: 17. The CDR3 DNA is TGCGCCAGCAGCCAAGGAGGGGCTAGCGGGGGACCAGAGCCTCACAATGAGCAGTTCTTC. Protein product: CASSQGGASGGPEPHNEQFF.

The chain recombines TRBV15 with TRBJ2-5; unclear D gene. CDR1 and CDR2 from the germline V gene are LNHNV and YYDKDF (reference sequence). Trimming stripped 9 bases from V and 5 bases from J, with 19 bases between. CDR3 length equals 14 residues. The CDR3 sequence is CATTKRTYSETQYF. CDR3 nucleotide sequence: TGTGCCACAACCAAGAGGACCTACTCGGAGACCCAGTACTTC.

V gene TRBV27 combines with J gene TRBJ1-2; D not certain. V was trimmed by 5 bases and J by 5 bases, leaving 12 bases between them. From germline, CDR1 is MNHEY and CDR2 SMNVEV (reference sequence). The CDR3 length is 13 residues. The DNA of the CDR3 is TGTGCCAGCAGTCTGGACGGTTTATATGGCTACACCTTC. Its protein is CASSLDGLYGYTF.

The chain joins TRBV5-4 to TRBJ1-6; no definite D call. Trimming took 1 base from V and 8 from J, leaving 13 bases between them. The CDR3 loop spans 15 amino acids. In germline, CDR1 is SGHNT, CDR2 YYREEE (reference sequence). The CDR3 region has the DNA TGTGCCAGCAGCTTGAGTTCGGTCGGGGATTCACCCCTCCACTTT. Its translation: CASSLSSVGDSPLHF. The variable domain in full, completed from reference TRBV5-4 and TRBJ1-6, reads ETGVTQSPTHLIKTRGQQVTLRCSSQSGHNTVSWYQQALGQGPQFIFQYYREEENGRGNFPPRFSGLQFPNYSSELNVNALELDDSALYLCASSLSSVGDSPLHFGNGTRLTVT.

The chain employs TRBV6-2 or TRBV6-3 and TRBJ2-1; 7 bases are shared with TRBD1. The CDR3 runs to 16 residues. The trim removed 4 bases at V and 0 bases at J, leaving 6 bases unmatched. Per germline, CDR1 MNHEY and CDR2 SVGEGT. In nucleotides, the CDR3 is TGTGCCAGCAGTTTCGTTGGGGACAGCTCCTACAATGAGCAGTTCTTC. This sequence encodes CASSFVGDSSYNEQFF.

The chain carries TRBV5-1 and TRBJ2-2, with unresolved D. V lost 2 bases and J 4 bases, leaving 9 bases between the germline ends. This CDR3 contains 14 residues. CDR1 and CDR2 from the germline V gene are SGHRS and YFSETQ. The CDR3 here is CASSLGMSTGELFF. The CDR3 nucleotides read TGCGCCAGCAGCTTAGGAATGAGCACCGGGGAGCTGTTTTTT.

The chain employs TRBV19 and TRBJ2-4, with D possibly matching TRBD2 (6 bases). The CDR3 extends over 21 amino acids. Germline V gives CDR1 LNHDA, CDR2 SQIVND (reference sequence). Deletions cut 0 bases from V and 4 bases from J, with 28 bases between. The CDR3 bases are TGTGCCAGTAGTATAGATCTAGGACCCTTTGGTTTCGGAGGGGTGAAAAACATTCAGTACTTC. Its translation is CASSIDLGPFGFGGVKNIQYF.

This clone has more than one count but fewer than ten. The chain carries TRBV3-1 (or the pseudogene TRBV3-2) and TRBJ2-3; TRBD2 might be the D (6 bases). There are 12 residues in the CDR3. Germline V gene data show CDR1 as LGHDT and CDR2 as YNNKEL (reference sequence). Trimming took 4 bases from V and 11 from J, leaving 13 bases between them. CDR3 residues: CASSPTGTGQYF. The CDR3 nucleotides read TGTGCCAGCAGCCCTACCGGGACTGGGCAGTATTTT.

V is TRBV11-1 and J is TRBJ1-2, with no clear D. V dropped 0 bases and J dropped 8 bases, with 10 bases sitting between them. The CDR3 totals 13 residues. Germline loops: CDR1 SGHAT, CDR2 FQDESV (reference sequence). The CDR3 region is CASSLATSGGYTF. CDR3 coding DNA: TGTGCCAGCAGCTTAGCGACCTCTGGGGGCTACACCTTC.

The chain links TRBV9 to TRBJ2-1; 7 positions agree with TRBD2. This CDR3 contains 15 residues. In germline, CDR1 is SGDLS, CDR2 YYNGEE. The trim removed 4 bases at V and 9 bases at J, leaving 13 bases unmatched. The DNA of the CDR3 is TGTGCCAGCAGCATCCGAGCGGGATGGCTGGTTGAGCAGTTCTTC. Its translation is CASSIRAGWLVEQFF.

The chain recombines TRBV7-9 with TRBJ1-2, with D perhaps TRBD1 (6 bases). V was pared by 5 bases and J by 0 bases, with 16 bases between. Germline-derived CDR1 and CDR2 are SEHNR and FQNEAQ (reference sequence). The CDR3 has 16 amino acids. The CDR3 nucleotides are TGTGCCAGCAGCCGACCTGGGACAACCGCTAACTATGGCTACACCTTC. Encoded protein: CASSRPGTTANYGYTF.